Described below is a single T cell receptor (beta chain) sequence and its context. This clonotype has a single count. Its antigen has not been determined. No quality values exist for individual bases; no much larger clone is one base distant. One read yields weak evidence. This entry is derived from a study of identical twins (TCRdb year 2016). Regarding the research as a whole: To test whether fetal clonotypes persist, the study used deep sequencing on TCR alpha and beta repertoires from monozygotic twins, unrelated adults of various ages, and cord blood. Replicate twin experiments were performed at different times using different library preparation protocols to rule out contamination.

The library relied on 5' RACE. TCRdb names Illumina HiSeq 2000 as the instrument used. A universal primer binding site was added through template switching, and the final cDNA carried a unique molecular identifier so that TCR cDNA molecules could be counted accurately. First-strand cDNA for TCR alpha and beta chains was synthesized from specific primers in the conserved constant-segment region. To control for contamination, every cDNA library carried two barcodes: a SMART-Mk sample barcode plus Illumina barcodes. TruSeq adapter sequences, together with Illumina sample barcodes, were added in two successive PCR steps. The Illumina HiSeq platform was used with custom primers to sequence TCR alpha and beta cDNA libraries. On the authors' methods: MiGEC processed the raw reads to extract unique molecular identifiers, while MiXCR was used to determine the CDR3 positions. Recombination models were inferred per individual with the repgenHMM and IGoR tools using an EM algorithm. Shared clonotype analysis was performed with the tcR package in R, normalizing sharing by the product of cloneset sizes. To study raw recombination without the effects of thymic and clonal selection, out-of-frame nonproductive sequences were analyzed. TCRdb itself trimmed the public reads at Q25 with fastp, ran MiXCR and retained productive beta chains. Identical CDR3 protein sequences are pooled into one entry, listed with their most common genes and DNA. In this record, the V and J calls reflect TCRdb's handling and not the investigators' own analysis. Recorded for this sample are 240,000 or so distinct CDR3 sequences; roughly a tenth of them occurred a single time. 9% to 10% of the sample rests with the top ten.

What the study reported, not specific to this receptor: The excess sharing between twins in beta out-of-frame sequences was weaker because fewer shared sequences reduced the signal-to-noise ratio. Because the same donors could not be followed over many years, the conclusions depended on cross-sectional statistical analysis. Invariant T cells such as MAIT and iNKT could partly confound zero-insertion analyses, though diverse VJ usage argued against this for most clonotypes. Recombination models systematically underestimated out-of-frame TCR alpha sharing in monozygotic twins but agreed with sharing between unrelated individuals. Compared with coincidental sharing between unrelated individuals, out-of-frame TCR alpha sequences shared between twins had an excess of sequences with low generation probability. Abundant cord blood beta clonotypes had fewer insertions, young adult naive repertoires showed a similar but weaker trend, and memory repertoires showed no such trend.

Only healthy Caucasian donors were included. Miltenyi CD45RO+ enrichment and human naive T-cell isolation kits were used to isolate memory (CD45RO+) and naive T cells from PBMC. Sequences SGHRS (CDR1) and YFSETQ (CDR2) are obtained from the germline V gene. CDR3 length: 14 amino acids, cysteine to phenylalanine. The kept DNA is CDR3 alone, 42 bases in frame from the first base. Clipping removes 0 bases from V and 5 bases from J, with 3 as the unmatched junction base count. The rearranged chain carries TRBV5-1 and TRBJ2-5; 8 central bases correspond to TRBD2. The source of this sequence is a man aged 45 to 65 in good health. Sequencing was done on a sample of memory T cells sorted from blood. The cell subset or site label of this sample denotes: CD45RO+ enriched T cells. The DNA is TGCGCCAGCAGCTTGGTTCGGGAGGGCGAGACCCAGTACTTC. Its product reads: CASSLVREGETQYF.